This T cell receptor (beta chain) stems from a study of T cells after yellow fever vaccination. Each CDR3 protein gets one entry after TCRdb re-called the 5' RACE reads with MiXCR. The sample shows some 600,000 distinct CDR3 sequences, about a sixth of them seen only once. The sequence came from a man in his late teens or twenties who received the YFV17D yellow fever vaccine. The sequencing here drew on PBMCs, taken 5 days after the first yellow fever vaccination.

The CDR3 sequence is CASSQDRRTLYGYTF. The CDR3 nucleotides are TGTGCCAGCAGCCAAGACCGGAGGACACTCTATGGCTACACCTTC. The chain couples TRBV3-1 to TRBJ1-2, with D possibly matching TRBD1 (5 bases). This CDR3 region has 15 residues. CDR1 is LGHDT and CDR2 is YNNKEL in the germline V gene (reference sequence). V was pared by 0 bases and J by 4 bases, with 12 bases between.